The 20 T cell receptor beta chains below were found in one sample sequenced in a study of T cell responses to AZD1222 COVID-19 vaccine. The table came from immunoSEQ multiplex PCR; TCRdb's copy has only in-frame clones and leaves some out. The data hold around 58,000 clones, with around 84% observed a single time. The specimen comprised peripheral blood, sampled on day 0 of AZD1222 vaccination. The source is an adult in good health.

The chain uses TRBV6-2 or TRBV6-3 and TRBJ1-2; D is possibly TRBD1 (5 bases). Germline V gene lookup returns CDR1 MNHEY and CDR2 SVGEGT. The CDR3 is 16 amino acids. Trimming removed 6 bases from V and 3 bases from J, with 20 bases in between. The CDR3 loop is CASSQGRTLQYYGYTF. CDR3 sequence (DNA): TGTGCCAGCAGCCAGGGACGAACCCTTCAATACTATGGCTACACCTTC.

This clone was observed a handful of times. CDR3 coding DNA: TGTGCCAGCAGCCGGGACAGGACTAGCTATGGCTACACCTTC. It translates to CASSRDRTSYGYTF. The chain joins TRBV4-2 to TRBJ1-2; the match to TRBD1 covers 8 bases. CDR3 size: 14 residues. The germline CDR1 and CDR2 sequences are LGHNA and YNFKEQ. The V and J ends lost 4 bases and 4 bases, in that order; junction bases with no gene match: 5.

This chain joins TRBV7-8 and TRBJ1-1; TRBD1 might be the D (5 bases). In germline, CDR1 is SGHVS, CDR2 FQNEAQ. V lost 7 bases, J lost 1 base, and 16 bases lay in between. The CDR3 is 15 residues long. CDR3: CASNSSPGGNTEAFF. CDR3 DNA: TGTGCCAGCAACTCCTCACCGGGGGGGAACACTGAAGCTTTCTTT.

The CDR3 reads CASSLKNMNTEAFF. In DNA form, the CDR3 reads TGTGCCAGCAGCTTAAAGAACATGAACACTGAAGCTTTCTTT. The chain uses TRBV7-8 and TRBJ1-1; D uncertain. Germline CDR1 reads SGHVS; CDR2 reads FQNEAQ. The CDR3 is 14 amino acids. Trimming cost V 2 bases and J 0 bases, with 7 bases left between them.

CDR3 DNA sequence: TGTGCCAGCAGGGGACCGGGCAATCAGCCCCAGCATTTT. Its protein is CASRGPGNQPQHF. V gene TRBV25-1 combines with J gene TRBJ1-5; tentative D call: TRBD1 (5 bases). This CDR3 spans 13 amino acids. Germline V CDR1 and CDR2: MGHDK, SYGVNS. V was pared by 6 bases and J by 2 bases, with 8 bases between.

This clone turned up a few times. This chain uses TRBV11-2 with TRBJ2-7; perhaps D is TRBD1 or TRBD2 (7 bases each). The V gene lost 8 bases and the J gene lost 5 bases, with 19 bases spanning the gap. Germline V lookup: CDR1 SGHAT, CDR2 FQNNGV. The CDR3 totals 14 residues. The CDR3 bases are TGTGCCAGCGGCAGGGGGGGCTCCCTCAACGAGCAGTACTTC. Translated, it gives CASGRGGSLNEQYF.

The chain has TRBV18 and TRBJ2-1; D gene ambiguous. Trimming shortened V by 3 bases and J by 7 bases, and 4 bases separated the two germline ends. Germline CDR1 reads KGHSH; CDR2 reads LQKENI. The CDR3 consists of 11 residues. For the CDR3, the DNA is TGTGCCAGCTCACCGACGAATGAGCAGTTCTTC. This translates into CASSPTNEQFF.

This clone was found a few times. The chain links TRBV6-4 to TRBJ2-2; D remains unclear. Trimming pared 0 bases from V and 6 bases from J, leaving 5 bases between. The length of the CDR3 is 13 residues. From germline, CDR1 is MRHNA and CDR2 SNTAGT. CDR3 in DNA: TGTGCCAGCAGTGACTCGCAGGCCGGGGAGCTGTTTTTT. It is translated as CASSDSQAGELFF.

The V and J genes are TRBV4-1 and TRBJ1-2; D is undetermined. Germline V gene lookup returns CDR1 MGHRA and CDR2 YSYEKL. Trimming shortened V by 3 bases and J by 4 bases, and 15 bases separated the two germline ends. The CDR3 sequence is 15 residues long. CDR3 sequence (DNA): TGCGCCAGCAGCCAGGAAGTAGACACGCGCTATGGCTACACCTTC. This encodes CASSQEVDTRYGYTF.

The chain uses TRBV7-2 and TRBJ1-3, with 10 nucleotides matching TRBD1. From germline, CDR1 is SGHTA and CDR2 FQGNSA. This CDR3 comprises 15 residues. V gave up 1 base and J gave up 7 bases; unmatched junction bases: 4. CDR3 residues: CASSLVGQGVNTIYF. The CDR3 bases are TGTGCCAGCAGCTTAGTAGGACAGGGGGTCAACACCATATATTTT.

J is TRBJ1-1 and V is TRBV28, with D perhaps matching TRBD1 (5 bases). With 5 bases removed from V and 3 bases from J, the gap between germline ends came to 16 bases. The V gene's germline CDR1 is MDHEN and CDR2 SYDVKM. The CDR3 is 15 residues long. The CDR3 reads CASSARTIRDTEAFF. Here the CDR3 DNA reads TGTGCCAGCAGTGCCCGGACAATCAGGGACACTGAAGCTTTCTTT.

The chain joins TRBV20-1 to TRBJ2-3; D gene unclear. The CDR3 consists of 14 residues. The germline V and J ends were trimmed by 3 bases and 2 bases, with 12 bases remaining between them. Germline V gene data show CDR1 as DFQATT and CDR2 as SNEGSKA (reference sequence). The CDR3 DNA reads TGCAGTGCTAGTCGACACAGAAACACAGATACGCAGTATTTT. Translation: CSASRHRNTDTQYF.

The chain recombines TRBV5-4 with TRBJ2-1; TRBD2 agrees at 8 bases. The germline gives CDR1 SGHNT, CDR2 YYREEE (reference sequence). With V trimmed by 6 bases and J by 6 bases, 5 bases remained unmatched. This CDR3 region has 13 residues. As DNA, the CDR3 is TGTGCCAGCACCGGGGGGGCTTCCAATGAGCAGTTCTTC. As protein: CASTGGASNEQFF.

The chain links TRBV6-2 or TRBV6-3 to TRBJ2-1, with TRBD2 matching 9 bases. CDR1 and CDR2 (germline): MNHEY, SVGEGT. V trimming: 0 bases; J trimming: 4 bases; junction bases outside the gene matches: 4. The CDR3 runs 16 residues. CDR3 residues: CASSYSWLAGYNEQFF. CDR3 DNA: TGTGCCAGCAGTTACTCGTGGCTAGCGGGATACAATGAGCAGTTCTTC.

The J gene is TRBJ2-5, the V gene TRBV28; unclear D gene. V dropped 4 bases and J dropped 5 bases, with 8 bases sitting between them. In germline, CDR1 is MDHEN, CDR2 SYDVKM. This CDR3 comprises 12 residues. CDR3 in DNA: TGTGCCAGCAGTTCATACCGGGAGACCCAGTACTTC. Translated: CASSSYRETQYF.

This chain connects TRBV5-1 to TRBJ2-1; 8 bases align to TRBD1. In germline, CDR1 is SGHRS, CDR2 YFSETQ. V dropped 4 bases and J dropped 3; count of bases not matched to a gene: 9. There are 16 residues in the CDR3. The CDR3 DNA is TGCGCCAGCAGCCCGGACGGACAGGGCTTCTACAATGAGCAGTTCTTC. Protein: CASSPDGQGFYNEQFF.

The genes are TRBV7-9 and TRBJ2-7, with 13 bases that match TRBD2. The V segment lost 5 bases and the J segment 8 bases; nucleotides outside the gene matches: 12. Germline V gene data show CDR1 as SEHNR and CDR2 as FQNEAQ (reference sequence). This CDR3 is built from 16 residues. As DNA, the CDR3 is TGTGCCAGCAGCGTAGGACTAGCGGGAGTGGCTACCCAGCAGTACTTC. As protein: CASSVGLAGVATQQYF.

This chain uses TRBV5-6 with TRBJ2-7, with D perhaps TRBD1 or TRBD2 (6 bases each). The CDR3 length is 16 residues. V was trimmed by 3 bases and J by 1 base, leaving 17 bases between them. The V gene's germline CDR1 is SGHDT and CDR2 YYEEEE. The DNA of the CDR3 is TGTGCCAGCAGCTCACTCGGGGGCCTAGCTTCCTACGAGCAGTACTTC. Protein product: CASSSLGGLASYEQYF.

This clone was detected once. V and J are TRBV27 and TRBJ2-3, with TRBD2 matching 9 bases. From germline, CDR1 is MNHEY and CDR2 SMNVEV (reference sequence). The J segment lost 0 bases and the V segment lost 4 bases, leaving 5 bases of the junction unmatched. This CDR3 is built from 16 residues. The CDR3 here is CASSSLAGTSTDTQYF. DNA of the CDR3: TGTGCCAGCAGTTCCCTAGCGGGAACTAGCACAGATACGCAGTATTTT.

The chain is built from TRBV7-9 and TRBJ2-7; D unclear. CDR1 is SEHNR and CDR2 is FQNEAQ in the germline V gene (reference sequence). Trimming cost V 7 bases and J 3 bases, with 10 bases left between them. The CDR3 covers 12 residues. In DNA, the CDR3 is TGTGCCAGCACCTACGACTTCTACGAGCAGTACTTC. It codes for CASTYDFYEQYF.